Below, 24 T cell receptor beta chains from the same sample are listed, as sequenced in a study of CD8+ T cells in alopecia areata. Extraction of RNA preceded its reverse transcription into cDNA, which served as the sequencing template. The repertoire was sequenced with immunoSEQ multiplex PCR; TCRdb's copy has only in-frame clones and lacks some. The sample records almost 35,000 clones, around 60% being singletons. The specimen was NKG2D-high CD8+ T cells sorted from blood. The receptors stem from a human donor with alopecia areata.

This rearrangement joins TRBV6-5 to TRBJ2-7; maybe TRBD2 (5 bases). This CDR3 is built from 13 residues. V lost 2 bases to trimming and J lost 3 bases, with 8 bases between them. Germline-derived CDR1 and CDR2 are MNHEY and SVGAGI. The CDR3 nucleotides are TGTGCCAGCAGTTACGGCCGGGGCTACGAGCAGTACTTC. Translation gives CASSYGRGYEQYF.

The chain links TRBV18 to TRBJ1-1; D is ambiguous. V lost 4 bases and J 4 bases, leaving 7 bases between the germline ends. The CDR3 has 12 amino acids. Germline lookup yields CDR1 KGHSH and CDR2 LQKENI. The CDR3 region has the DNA TGTGCCAGCTCACGGCTTCTCACTGAAGCTTTCTTT. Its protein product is CASSRLLTEAFF.

CDR3 bases: TGTGCCAGCAGTTTCGGACAAACAGCCTACGAGCAGTACTTC. It encodes CASSFGQTAYEQYF. The chain has TRBV27 and TRBJ2-7; D possibly corresponds to TRBD1 (5 bases). The germline gives CDR1 MNHEY, CDR2 SMNVEV (reference sequence). The CDR3 extends over 14 amino acids. V shed 3 bases and J shed 2 bases, with 11 bases lying between them.

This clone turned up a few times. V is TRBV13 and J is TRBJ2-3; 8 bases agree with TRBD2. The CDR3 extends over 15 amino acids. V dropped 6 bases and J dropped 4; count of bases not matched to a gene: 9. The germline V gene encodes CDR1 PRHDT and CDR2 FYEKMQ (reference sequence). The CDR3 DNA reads TGTGCCAGCAGTTCCGGGGGGGGAACCGCAGATACGCAGTATTTT. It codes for CASSSGGGTADTQYF.

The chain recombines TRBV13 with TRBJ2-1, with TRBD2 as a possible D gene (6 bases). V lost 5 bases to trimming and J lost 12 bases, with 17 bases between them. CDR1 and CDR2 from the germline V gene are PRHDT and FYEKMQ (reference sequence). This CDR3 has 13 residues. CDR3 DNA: TGTGCCAGCAGCCTAGTCCGGGAGAGATCGCAGTTCTTC. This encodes CASSLVRERSQFF.

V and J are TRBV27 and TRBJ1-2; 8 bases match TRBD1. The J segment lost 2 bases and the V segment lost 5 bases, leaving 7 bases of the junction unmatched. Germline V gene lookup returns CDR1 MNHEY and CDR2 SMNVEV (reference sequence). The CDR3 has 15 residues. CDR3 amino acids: CASSPDRVPNYGYTF. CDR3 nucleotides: TGTGCCAGCAGTCCGGACAGGGTGCCAAACTATGGCTACACCTTC.

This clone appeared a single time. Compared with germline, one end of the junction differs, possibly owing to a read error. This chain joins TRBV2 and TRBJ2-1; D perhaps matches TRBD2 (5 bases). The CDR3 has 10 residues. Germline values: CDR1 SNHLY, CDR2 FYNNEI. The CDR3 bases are TGTGCCAGAGGAGGCAATAAGCAGTTCTTC. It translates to CARGGNKQFF.

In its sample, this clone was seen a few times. As DNA, the CDR3 is TGTGCCAGCAGTGAGGGACTAAAGGGCTACGAGCAGTACTTC. It codes for CASSEGLKGYEQYF. The genes are TRBV27 and TRBJ2-7, with TRBD2 matching over 7 bases. CDR3 length: 14 amino acids. Germline CDR1 reads MNHEY; CDR2 reads SMNVEV (reference sequence). The V and J ends lost 5 bases and 3 bases, in that order; junction bases with no gene match: 7.

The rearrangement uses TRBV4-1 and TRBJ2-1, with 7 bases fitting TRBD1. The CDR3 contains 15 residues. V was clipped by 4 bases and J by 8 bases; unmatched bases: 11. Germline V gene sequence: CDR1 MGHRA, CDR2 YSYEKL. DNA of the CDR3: TGCGCCAGCAGCCTCCGACAGGGAGTTTGGGATGAGCAGTTCTTC. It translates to CASSLRQGVWDEQFF.

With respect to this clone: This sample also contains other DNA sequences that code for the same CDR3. This CDR3 reads CASSVGGTGELFF. The CDR3 nucleotides are TGTGCCAGCAGCGTAGGGGGCACCGGGGAGCTGTTTTTT. The chain links TRBV9 to TRBJ2-2, with D unresolved. Germline values: CDR1 SGDLS, CDR2 YYNGEE. This CDR3 region has 13 residues. Trimming shortened V by 0 bases and J by 4 bases, and 4 bases separated the two germline ends.

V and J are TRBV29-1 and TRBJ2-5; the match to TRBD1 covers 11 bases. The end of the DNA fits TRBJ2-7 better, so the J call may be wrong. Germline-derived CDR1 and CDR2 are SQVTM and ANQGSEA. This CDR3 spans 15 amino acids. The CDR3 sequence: CSVEEPGQGAYEQYF. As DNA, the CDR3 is TGCAGCGTTGAAGAGCCGGGACAGGGGGCCTACGAGCAGTACTTC.

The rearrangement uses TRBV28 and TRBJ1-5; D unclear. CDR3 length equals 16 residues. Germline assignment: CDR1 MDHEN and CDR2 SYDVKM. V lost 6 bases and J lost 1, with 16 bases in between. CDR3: CASSSQDGFSNQPQHF. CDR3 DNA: TGTGCCAGCAGCTCCCAGGACGGGTTCAGCAATCAGCCCCAGCATTTT. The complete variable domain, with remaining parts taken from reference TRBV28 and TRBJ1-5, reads DVKVTQSSRYLVKRTGEKVFLECVQDMDHENMFWYRQDPGLGLRLIYFSYDVKMKEKGDIPEGYSVSREKKERFSLILESASTNQTSMYLCASSSQDGFSNQPQHFGDGTRLSIL.

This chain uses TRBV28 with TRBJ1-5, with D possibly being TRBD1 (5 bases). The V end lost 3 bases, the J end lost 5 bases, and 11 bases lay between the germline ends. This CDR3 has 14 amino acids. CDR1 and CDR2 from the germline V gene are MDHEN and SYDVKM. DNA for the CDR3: TGTGCCAGCAGTTTCAAAGGGGTGGATCAGCCCCAGCATTTT. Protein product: CASSFKGVDQPQHF.

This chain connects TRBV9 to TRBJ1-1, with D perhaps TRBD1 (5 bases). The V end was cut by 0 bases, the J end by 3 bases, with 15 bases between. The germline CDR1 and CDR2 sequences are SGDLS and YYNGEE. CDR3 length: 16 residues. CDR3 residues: CASSVVSRGTDTEAFF. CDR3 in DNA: TGTGCCAGCAGCGTAGTCAGTCGGGGCACCGACACTGAAGCTTTCTTT.

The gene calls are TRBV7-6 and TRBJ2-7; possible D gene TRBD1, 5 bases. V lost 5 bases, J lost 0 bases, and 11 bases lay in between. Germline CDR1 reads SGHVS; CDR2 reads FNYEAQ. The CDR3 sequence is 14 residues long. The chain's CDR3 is CASSALGASYEQYF. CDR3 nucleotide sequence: TGTGCCAGCAGCGCTTTAGGGGCCTCCTACGAGCAGTACTTC.

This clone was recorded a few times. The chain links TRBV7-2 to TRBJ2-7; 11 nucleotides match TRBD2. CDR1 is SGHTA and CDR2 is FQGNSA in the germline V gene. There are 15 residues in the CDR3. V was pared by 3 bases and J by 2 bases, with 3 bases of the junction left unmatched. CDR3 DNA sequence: TGTGCCAGCAGCTTGGGACTAGCGGTAACCTACGAGCAGTACTTC. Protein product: CASSLGLAVTYEQYF.

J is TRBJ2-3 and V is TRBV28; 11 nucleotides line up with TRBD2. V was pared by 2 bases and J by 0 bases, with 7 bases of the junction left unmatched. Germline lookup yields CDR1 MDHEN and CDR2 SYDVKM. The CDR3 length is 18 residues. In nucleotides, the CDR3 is TGTGCCAGCAGTTTACGAGTAGCGGGAGGGAGTAGCACAGATACGCAGTATTTT. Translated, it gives CASSLRVAGGSSTDTQYF. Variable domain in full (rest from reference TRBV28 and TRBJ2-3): DVKVTQSSRYLVKRTGEKVFLECVQDMDHENMFWYRQDPGLGLRLIYFSYDVKMKEKGDIPEGYSVSREKKERFSLILESASTNQTSMYLCASSLRVAGGSSTDTQYFGPGTRLTVL.

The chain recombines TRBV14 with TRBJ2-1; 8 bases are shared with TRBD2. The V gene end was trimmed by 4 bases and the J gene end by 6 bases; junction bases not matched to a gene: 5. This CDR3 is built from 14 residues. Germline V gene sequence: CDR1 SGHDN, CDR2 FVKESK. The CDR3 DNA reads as TGTGCCAGCAGCCTCCCCGGGACTAGCAATGAGCAGTTCTTC. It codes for CASSLPGTSNEQFF.

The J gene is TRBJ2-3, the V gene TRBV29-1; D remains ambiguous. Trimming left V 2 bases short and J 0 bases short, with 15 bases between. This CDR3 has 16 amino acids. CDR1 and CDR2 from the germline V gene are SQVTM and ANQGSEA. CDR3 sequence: CSVETGRPNSTDTQYF. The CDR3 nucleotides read TGCAGCGTTGAAACGGGTCGTCCCAATAGCACAGATACGCAGTATTTT.

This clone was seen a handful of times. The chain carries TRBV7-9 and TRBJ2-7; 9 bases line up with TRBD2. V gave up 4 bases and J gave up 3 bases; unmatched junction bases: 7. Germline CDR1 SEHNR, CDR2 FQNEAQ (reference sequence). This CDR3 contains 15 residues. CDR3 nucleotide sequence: TGTGCCAGCAGCTCGGGACTAGCTGACTTCTACGAGCAGTACTTC. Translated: CASSSGLADFYEQYF. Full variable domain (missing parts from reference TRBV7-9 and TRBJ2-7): DTGVSQNPRHKITKRGQNVTFRCDPISEHNRLYWYRQTLGQGPEFLTYFQNEAQLEKSRLLSDRFSAERPKGSFSTLEIQRTEQGDSAMYLCASSSGLADFYEQYFGPGTRLTVT.

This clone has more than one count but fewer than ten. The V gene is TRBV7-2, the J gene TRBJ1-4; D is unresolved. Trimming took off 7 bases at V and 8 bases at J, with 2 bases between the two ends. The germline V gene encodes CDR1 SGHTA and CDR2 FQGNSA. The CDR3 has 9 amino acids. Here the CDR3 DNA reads TGTGCCAGCAAGGAAAAACTGTTTTTT. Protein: CASKEKLFF.

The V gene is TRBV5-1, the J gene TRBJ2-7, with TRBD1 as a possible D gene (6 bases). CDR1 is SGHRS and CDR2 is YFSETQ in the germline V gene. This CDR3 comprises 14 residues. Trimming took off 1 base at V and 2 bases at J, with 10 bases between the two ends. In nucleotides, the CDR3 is TGCGCCAGCAGCTTGCCAGGGGAAGCCTACGAGCAGTACTTC. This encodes CASSLPGEAYEQYF.

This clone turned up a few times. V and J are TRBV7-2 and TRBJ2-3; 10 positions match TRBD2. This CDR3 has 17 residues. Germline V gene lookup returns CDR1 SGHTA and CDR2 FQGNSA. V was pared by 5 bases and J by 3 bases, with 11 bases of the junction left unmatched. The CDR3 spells CASSATFGAGGTDTQYF. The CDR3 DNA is TGTGCCAGCAGCGCCACCTTTGGAGCGGGAGGGACAGATACGCAGTATTTT.

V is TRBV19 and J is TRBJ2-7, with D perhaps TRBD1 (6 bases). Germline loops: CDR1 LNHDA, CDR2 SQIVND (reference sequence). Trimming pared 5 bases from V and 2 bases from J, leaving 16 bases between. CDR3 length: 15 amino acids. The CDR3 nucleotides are TGTGCCAGTAGTGATGGGACACGCGGAACCTACGAGCAGTACTTC. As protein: CASSDGTRGTYEQYF.